The following is a T cell receptor (beta chain) sequence with its context. Its antigen is unidentified. The data were taken from a study of T cell clonotyping in hematopoietic cell transplantation. Study-level points and caveats: Graft donor and pretransplant recipient Inverse Simpson Index values predicted broader posttransplant TCR diversity. Pathologically expanded recipient clonotypes increased progressively from day 30 to day 180 as diversity fell.

V was cut by 2 bases and J by 1 base, with 9 bases left in between. CDR3 length: 14 amino acids. CDR1 SGHKS and CDR2 YYEKEE come from the germline V gene (reference sequence). Sequenced by immunoSEQ multiplex PCR; TCRdb stores in-frame clones only, minus some. The data show 2,000 or so clones, 70% to 80% seen once. The sample here was peripheral blood mononuclear cells, taken 30 days after allogeneic stem cell transplant. The gene calls are TRBV5-5 and TRBJ1-1; D remains ambiguous. This sequence originates from a male patient in his fifties who had an allogeneic stem cell transplant from an unrelated donor, so the T cells may come from the graft donor. Some clones in this sample may be carry-over from other donors' samples. CDR3 sequence reads: CASSLRKGNTEAFF. DNA for the CDR3: TGTGCCAGCAGCTTAAGGAAGGGGAACACTGAAGCTTTCTTT. Variable domain in full (rest from reference TRBV5-5 and TRBJ1-1): DAGVTQSPTHLIKTRGQQVTLRCSPISGHKSVSWYQQVLGQGPQFIFQYYEKEERGRGNFPDRFSARQFPNYSSELNVNALLLGDSALYLCASSLRKGNTEAFFGQGTRLTVV.